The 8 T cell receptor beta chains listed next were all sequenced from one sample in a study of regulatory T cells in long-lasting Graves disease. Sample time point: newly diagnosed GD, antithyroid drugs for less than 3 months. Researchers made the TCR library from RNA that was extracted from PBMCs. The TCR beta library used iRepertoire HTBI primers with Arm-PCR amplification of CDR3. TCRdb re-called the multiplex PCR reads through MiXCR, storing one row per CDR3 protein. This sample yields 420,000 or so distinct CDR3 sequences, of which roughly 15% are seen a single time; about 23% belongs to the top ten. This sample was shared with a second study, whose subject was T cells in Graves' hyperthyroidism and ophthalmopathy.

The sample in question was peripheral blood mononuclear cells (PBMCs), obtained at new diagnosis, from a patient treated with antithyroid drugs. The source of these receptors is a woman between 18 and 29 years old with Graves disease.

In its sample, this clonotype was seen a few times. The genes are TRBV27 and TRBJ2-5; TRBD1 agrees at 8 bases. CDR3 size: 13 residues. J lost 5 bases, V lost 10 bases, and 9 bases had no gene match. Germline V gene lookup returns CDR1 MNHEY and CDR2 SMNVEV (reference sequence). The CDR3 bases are TGTGCCACAAAGGGACAGGCGGGGGAGACCCAGTACTTC. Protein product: CATKGQAGETQYF.

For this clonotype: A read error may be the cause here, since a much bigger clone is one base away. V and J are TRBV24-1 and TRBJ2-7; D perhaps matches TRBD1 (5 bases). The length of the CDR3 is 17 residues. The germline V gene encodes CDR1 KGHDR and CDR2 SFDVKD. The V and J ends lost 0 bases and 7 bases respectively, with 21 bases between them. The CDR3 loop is CATSDLRAGLGYNEQYF. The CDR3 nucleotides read TGTGCCACCAGTGATTTGCGGGCAGGGCTAGGCTACAATGAGCAGTACTTC.

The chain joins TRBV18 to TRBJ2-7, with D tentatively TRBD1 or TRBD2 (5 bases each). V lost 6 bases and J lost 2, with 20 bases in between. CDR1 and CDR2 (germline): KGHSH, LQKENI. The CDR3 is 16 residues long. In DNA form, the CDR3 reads TGTGCCAGCTCCCAAGGACTGGGACGAAATACCTACGAGCAGTACTTC. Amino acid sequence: CASSQGLGRNTYEQYF.

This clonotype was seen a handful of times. CDR3 nucleotide sequence: TGTGCCAGCTCAAGCGGGAGCTCTGCCGAGCAGTACTTC. This gives the protein CASSSGSSAEQYF. This chain uses TRBV28 with TRBJ2-7; 8 nucleotides agree with TRBD2. This CDR3 comprises 13 residues. Trimming took 8 bases from V and 6 from J; bases not matched to a gene: 9. The V gene's germline CDR1 is MDHEN and CDR2 SYDVKM.

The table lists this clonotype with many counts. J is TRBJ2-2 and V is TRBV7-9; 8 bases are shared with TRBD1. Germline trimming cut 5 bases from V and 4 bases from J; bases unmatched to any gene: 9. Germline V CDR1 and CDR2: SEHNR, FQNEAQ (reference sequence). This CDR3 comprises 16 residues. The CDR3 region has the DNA TGTGCCAGCAGCCCCATGGGGACAGGATCCACCGGGGAGCTGTTTTTT. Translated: CASSPMGTGSTGELFF.

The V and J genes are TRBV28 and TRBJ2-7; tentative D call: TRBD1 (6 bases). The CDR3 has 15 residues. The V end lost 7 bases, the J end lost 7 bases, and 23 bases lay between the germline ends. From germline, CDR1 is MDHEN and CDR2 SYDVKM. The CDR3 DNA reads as TGTGCCAGCACCTCCCCCATGGGGGCCTCCGCGGAGCAGTACTTC. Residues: CASTSPMGASAEQYF.

The CDR3 DNA reads as TGCAGTGCCCCACGCCGTACAGGGGGCGATCAGCCCCAGCATTTT. Translated: CSAPRRTGGDQPQHF. The chain recombines TRBV20-1 with TRBJ1-5, with 9 positions matching TRBD1. This CDR3 has 15 residues. Germline loops: CDR1 DFQATT, CDR2 SNEGSKA (reference sequence). Trimming took 6 bases from V and 5 from J; bases not matched to a gene: 11.

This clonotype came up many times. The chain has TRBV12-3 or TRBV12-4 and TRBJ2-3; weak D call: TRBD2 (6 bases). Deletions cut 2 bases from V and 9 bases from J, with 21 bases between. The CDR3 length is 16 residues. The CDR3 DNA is TGTGCCAGCAGTTTAATCGGGGGAGATAGCGTAAGGACGCAGTATTTT. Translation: CASSLIGGDSVRTQYF.